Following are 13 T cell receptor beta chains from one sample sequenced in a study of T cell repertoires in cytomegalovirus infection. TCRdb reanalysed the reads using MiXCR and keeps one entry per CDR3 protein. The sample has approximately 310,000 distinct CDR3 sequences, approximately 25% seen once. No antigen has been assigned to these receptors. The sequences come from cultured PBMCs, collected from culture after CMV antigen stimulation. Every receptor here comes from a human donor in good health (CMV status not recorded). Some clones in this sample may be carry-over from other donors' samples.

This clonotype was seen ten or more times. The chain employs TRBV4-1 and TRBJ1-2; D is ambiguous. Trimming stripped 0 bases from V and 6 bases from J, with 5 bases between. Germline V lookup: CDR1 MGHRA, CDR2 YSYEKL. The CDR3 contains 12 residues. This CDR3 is CASSQEQNGYTF. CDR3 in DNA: TGCGCCAGCAGCCAAGAACAGAATGGCTACACCTTC.

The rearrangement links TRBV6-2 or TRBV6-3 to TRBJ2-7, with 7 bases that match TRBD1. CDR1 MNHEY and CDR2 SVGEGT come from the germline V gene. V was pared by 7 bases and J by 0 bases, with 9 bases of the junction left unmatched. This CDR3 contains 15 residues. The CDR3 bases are TGTGCCAGCACCCTAGGGGGCCGGGGCTCCTACGAGCAGTACGTC. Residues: CASTLGGRGSYEQYV.

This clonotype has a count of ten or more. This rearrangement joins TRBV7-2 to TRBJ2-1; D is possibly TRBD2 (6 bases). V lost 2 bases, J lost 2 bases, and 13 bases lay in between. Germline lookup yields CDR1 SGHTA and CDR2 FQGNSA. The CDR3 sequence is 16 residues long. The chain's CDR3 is CASSLLAGMAYNEQFF. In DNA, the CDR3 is TGTGCCAGCAGCTTATTGGCGGGAATGGCCTACAATGAGCAGTTCTTC.

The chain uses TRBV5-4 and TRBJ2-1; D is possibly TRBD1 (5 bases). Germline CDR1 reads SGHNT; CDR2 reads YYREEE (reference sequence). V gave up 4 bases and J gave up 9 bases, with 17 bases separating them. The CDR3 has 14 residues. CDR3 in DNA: TGTGCCAGCAGCCCGCGGCCCAACCAGGGTGAGCAGTTCTTC. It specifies CASSPRPNQGEQFF.

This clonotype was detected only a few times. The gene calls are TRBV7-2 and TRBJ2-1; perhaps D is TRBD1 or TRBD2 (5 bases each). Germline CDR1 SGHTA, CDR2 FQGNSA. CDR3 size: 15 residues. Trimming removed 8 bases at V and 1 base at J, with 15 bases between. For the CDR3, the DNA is TGTGCCAGCGGTATGGGGGAGCCGTCCTACAATGAGCAGTTCTTC. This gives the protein CASGMGEPSYNEQFF. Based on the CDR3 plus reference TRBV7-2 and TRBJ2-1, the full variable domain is GAGVSQSPSNKVTEKGKDVELRCDPISGHTALYWYRQSLGQGLEFLIYFQGNSAPDKSGLPSDRFSAERTGGSVSTLTIQRTQQEDSAVYLCASGMGEPSYNEQFFGPGTRLTVL.

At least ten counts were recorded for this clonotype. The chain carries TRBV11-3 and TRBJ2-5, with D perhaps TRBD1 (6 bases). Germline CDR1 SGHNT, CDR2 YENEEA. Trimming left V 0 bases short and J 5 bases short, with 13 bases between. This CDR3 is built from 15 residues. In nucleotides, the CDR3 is TGTGCCAGCAGCTTAGACCTGACAGGAGCGGAGACCCAGTACTTC. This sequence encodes CASSLDLTGAETQYF.

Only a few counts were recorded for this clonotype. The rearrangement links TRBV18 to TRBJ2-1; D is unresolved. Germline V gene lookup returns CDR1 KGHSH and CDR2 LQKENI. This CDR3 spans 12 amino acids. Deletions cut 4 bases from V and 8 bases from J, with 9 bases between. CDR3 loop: CASSQGYDEQFF. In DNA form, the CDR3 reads TGTGCCAGCTCACAAGGGTACGATGAGCAGTTCTTC.

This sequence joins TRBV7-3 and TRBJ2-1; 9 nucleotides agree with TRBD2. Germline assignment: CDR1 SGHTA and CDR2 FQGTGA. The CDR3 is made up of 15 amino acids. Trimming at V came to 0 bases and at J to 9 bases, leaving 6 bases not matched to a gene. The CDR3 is CASSLTSGSFSEQFF. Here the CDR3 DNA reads TGTGCCAGCAGCTTAACTAGCGGGAGTTTCAGTGAGCAGTTCTTC.

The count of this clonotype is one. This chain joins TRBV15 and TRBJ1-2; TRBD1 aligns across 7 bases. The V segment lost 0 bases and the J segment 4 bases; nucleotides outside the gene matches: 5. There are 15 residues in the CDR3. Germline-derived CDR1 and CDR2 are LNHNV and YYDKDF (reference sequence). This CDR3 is CATSRDRGSSYGYTF. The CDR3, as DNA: TGTGCCACCAGCAGAGACAGGGGGTCCTCCTATGGCTACACCTTC.

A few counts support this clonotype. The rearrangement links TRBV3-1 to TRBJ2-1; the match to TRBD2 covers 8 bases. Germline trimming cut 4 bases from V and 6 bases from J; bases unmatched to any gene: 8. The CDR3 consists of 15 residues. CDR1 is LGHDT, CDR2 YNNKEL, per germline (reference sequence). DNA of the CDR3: TGTGCCAGCAGCCGAGGACTAGCAACTGTCAATGAGCAGTTCTTC. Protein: CASSRGLATVNEQFF.

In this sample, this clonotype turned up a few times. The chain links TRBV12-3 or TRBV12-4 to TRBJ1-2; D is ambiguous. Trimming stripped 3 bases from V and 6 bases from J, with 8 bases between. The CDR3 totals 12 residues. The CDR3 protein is CASSFRVNGYTF. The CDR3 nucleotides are TGTGCCAGCAGTTTCCGAGTAAATGGCTACACCTTC.

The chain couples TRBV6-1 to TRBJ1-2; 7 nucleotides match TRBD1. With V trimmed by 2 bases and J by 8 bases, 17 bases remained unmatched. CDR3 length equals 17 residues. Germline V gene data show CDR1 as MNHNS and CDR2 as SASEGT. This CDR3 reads CASSEFARTGLGGGYTF. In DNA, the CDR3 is TGTGCCAGCAGTGAATTCGCCCGGACAGGACTCGGGGGGGGCTACACCTTC.

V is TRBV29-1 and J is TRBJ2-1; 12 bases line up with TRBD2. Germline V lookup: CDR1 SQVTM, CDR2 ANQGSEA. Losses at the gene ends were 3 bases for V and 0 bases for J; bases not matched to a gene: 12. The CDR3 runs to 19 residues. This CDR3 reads CSVEGGLAGGPSSYNEQFF. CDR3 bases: TGCAGCGTTGAGGGTGGGCTAGCGGGAGGGCCGAGCTCCTACAATGAGCAGTTCTTC.